Included here is one TCR beta chain sequence, with context. Per the original data handling: Reference gene primer amplification yielded estimated nucleated cell counts. Repertoires were generated with immunoSEQ multiplex PCR, while TCRdb's copy carries only in-frame clones and drops some. V and J calls and clone size come straight from that table; D and trimming were deduced from the DNA. This table has some 100,000 clones, roughly 89% appearing once. The sample comes from a study of blood T cell repertoires in COVID-19. Whole-study context: PBMCs, B-cell-depleted T cells, or T cells provided the cDNA or gDNA that made up the material.

The CDR3 sequence is 14 residues long. J lost 8 bases, V lost 6 bases, and 9 bases had no gene match. CDR1 is MNHEY, CDR2 SMNVEV, per germline (reference sequence). This chain joins TRBV27 and TRBJ1-4, with 7 bases identical to TRBD1. This sequence originates from a woman of 80 years or more with active COVID-19. What was sequenced was peripheral blood. The CDR3 is CASSRDSSREKLFF. The CDR3 region has the DNA TGTGCCAGCAGCCGGGACAGCTCCAGAGAAAAACTGTTTTTT.